The clone carrying this T cell receptor (beta chain) was recorded only once. Its specificity is unknown. The germline V gene has CDR1 SGHRS and CDR2 YFSETQ. The V end was cut by 4 bases, the J end by 3 bases, with 20 bases between. The CDR3 covers 16 residues. Sequencing used immunoSEQ multiplex PCR; TCRdb keeps in-frame clones, though not all of them. The data hold approximately 2.5 million clones, with 85% to 95% observed a single time. These data are taken from a study of shared clonotypes between healthy human individuals. General observations from the study: The sampled material consisted only of blood, and tissue repertoires are likely to differ.

The sequencing input was naive CD4+ T cells sorted from blood. As for subset: CD45RA+ positively selected. The chain has TRBV5-1 and TRBJ2-7; perhaps D is TRBD1 or TRBD2 (5 bases each). This receptor was obtained from a man aged 18 to 29 in good health. The CDR3 nucleotides read TGCGCCAGCAGCACCACCCGGACCGGGGCCGGCTACGAGCAGTACTTC. Residues: CASSTTRTGAGYEQYF.